These 2 T cell receptor beta chains share one sample of origin, sequenced in a study of vaccination effects on CD4 cells after COVID-19. Clones were sequenced by immunoSEQ multiplex PCR, and TCRdb holds only the in-frame ones, with some missing. Of 35,000 to 55,000 clones in the sample, around 80% are singletons; the top ten hold around 3.3%. Subsequent to less than twelve days of culture, CD4+ T cells were isolated. PCR-confirmed SARS-CoV-2 infection occurred in the person between March and December 2020. BNT162b2 vaccine or mRNA-1273 vaccine was given to participants in two doses. Which antigens these TCRs recognize remains unknown. The input for sequencing was CD4+ T cells from PBMCs cultured without peptide, taken after COVID-19 vaccination. All receptors come from a human donor who had a prior SARS-CoV-2 infection.

CDR3 sequence: CASRKGNYGYTF. DNA for the CDR3: TGTGCCAGCCGGAAGGGTAACTATGGCTACACCTTC. The genes are TRBV6-5 and TRBJ1-2; D call uncertain. V was trimmed by 8 bases and J by 1 base, leaving 8 bases between them. This CDR3 has 12 amino acids. Germline V gene lookup returns CDR1 MNHEY and CDR2 SVGAGI.

The table lists this clone with a few counts. CDR3 DNA: TGTGCCAGCTGCCCGGGGAAAAACTATGGCTACACCTTC. Translated: CASCPGKNYGYTF. The chain employs TRBV6-6 and TRBJ1-2; D is unclear. The germline gives CDR1 MNHNY, CDR2 SVGAGI (reference sequence). With 8 bases removed from V and 2 bases from J, the gap between germline ends came to 12 bases. The CDR3 covers 13 residues.